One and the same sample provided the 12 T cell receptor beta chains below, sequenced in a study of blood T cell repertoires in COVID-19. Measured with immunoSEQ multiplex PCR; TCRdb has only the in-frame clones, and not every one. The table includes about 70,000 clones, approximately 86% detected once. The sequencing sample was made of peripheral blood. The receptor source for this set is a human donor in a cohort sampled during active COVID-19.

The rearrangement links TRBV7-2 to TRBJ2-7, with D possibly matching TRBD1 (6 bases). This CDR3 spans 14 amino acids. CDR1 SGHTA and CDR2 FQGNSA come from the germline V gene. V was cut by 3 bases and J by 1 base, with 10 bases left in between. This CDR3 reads CASSLGRGSYEQYF. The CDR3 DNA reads TGTGCCAGCAGCTTGGGAAGGGGGTCCTACGAGCAGTACTTC.

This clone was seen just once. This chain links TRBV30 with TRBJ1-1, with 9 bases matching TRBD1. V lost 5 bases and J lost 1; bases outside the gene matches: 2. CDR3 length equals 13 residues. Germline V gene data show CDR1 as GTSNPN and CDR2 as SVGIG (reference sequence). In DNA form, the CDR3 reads TGTGCCTGGCGGGGACAGGGGAACACTGAAGCTTTCTTT. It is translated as CAWRGQGNTEAFF.

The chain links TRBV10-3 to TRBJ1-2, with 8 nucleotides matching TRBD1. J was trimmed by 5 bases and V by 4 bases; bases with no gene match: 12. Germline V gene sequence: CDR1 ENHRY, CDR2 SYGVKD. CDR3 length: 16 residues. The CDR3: CAISAAGGPIGYGYTF. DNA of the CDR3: TGTGCCATCAGTGCGGCAGGGGGCCCCATCGGGTATGGCTACACCTTC.

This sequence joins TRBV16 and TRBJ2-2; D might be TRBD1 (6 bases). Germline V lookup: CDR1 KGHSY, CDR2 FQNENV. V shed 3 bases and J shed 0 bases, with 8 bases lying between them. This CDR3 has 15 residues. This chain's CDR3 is CASSHWTANTGELFF. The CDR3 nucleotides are TGTGCCAGCAGCCATTGGACAGCGAACACCGGGGAGCTGTTTTTT.

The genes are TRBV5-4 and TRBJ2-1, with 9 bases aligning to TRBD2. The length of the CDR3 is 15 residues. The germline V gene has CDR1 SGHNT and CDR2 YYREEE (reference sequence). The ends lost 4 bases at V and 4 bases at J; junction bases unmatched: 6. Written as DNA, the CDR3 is TGTGCCAGCAGCGGGAGCGGGGGGCCATACAATGAGCAGTTCTTC. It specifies CASSGSGGPYNEQFF.

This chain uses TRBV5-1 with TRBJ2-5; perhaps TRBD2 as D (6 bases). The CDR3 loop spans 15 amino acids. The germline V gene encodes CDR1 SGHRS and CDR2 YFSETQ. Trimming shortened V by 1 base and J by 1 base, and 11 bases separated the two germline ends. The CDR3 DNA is TGCGCCAGCAGCTTGATGGGGGGTACCCAAGAGACCCAGTACTTC. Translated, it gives CASSLMGGTQETQYF. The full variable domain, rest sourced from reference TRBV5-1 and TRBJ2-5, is KAGVTQTPRYLIKTRGQQVTLSCSPISGHRSVSWYQQTPGQGLQFLFEYFSETQRNKGNFPGRFSGRQFSNSRSEMNVSTLELGDSALYLCASSLMGGTQETQYFGPGTRLLVL.

The CDR3 bases are TGTGCCAGCAGCTTGCTGGGGCAGTCCTACAATGAGCAGTTCTTC. Translating it yields CASSLLGQSYNEQFF. The gene calls are TRBV5-5 and TRBJ2-1; TRBD1 is a possible D gene (5 bases). CDR1 SGHKS and CDR2 YYEKEE come from the germline V gene (reference sequence). The length of the CDR3 is 15 residues. V was pared by 1 base and J by 1 base, with 9 bases between.

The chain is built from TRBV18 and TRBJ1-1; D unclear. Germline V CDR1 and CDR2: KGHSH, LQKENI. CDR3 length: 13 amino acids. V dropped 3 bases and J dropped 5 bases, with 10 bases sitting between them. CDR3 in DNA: TGTGCCAGCTCACCCCTTATCGGGACTGAAGCTTTCTTT. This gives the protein CASSPLIGTEAFF.

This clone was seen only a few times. The DNA for the CDR3 is TGTGCCAGCAGCTTAGGGCAGGGAGGTTATGGCTACACCTTC. This sequence encodes CASSLGQGGYGYTF. The chain recombines TRBV7-2 with TRBJ1-2, with TRBD1 as a possible D gene (5 bases). This CDR3 region has 14 residues. V shed 1 base and J shed 5 bases, with 11 bases lying between them. Germline-derived CDR1 and CDR2 are SGHTA and FQGNSA.

The CDR3 loop is CAWGQGRYNSPLHF. The CDR3 nucleotides read TGTGCCTGGGGACAGGGTAGATATAATTCACCCCTCCACTTT. This chain uses TRBV30 with TRBJ1-6, with TRBD1 matching 8 bases. V lost 5 bases to trimming and J lost 4 bases; unmatched junction nucleotides: 4. Germline CDR1 is GTSNPN and CDR2 is SVGIG (reference sequence). The CDR3 length is 14 residues. Full variable domain (outside the CDR3, taken from reference TRBV30 and TRBJ1-6): SQTIHQWPATLVQPVGSPLSLECTVEGTSNPNLYWYRQAAGRGLQLLFYSVGIGQISSEVPQNLSASRPQDRQFILSSKKLLLSDSGFYLCAWGQGRYNSPLHFGNGTRLTVT.

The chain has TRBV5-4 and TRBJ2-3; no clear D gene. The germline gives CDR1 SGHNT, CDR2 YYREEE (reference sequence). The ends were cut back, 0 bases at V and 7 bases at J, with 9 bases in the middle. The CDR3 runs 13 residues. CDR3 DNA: TGTGCCAGCAGCTTGGCTACTCCCCATACGCAGTATTTT. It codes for CASSLATPHTQYF.

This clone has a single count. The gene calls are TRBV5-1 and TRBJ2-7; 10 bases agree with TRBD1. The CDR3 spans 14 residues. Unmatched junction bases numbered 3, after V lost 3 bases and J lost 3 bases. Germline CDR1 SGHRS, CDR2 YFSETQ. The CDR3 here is CASSYGTGVYEQYF. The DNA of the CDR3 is TGCGCCAGCAGCTACGGGACAGGGGTCTACGAGCAGTACTTC. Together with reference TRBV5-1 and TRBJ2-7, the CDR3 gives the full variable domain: KAGVTQTPRYLIKTRGQQVTLSCSPISGHRSVSWYQQTPGQGLQFLFEYFSETQRNKGNFPGRFSGRQFSNSRSEMNVSTLELGDSALYLCASSYGTGVYEQYFGPGTRLTVT.